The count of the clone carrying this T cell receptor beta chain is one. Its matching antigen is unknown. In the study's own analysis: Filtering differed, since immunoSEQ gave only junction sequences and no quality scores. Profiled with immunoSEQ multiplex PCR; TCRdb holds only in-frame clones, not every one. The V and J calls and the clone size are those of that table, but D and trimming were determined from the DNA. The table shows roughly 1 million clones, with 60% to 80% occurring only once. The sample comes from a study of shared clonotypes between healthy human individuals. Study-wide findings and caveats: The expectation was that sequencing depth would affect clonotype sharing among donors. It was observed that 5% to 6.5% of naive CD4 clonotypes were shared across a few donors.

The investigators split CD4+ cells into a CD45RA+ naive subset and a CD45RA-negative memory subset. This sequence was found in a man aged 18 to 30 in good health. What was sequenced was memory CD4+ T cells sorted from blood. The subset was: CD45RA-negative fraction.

This CDR3 is CSARDPYGYTF. The CDR3 region has the DNA TGCAGTGCTAGAGATCCCTATGGCTACACCTTC. This chain uses TRBV20-1 with TRBJ1-2, with D unresolved. This CDR3 is built from 11 residues. The V end was cut by 0 bases, the J end by 4 bases, with 3 bases between. CDR1 and CDR2 from the germline V gene are DFQATT and SNEGSKA (reference sequence).